This record looks at one TCR beta chain sequence and its context. The data belong to a study of OX40 agonist ivuxolimab in advanced cancers. Assay used: immunoSEQ multiplex PCR; TCRdb lists only in-frame clones, some missing. The table lists 25,000 to 35,000 clones, 80% to 90% of them singletons. Patients were ineligible given autoimmune disease history or systemic immunosuppression. The CDR3 runs to 15 residues. Trimming took 5 bases from V and 2 from J, leaving 16 bases between them. CDR1 and CDR2 from the germline V gene are MNHEY and SMNVEV (reference sequence). This sequence joins TRBV27 and TRBJ2-7; weak D call: TRBD2 (5 bases). The sequence derives from an adult with an advanced solid tumor such as melanoma, head and neck, liver or kidney cancer. This sample comprised CD4+ or CD8+ T cells sorted from blood, obtained in a trial of the OX40 agonist ivuxolimab. The CDR3, as DNA: TGTGCCAGCAGTCTTGACCCCTCAGCGGCCTACGAGCAGTACTTC. This codes for CASSLDPSAAYEQYF.